The 15 T cell receptor beta chains below all came from one sample that was sequenced in a study of blood T cell repertoires in COVID-19. The table came from immunoSEQ multiplex PCR; TCRdb's copy has only in-frame clones and leaves some out. The sample carries 200,000 to 250,000 clones, about four fifths recorded once. Sequencing used peripheral blood. The origin of the receptors is a man younger than 40 who had recovered from COVID-19.

This clone was seen a single time. This chain joins TRBV4-2 and TRBJ1-6; no definite D call. There are 14 residues in the CDR3. CDR1 and CDR2 (germline): LGHNA, YNFKEQ. Trimming pared 0 bases from V and 7 bases from J, leaving 7 bases between. The CDR3 sequence: CASSQDRSNSPLHF. The CDR3 DNA reads TGTGCCAGCAGCCAAGACAGATCAAATTCACCCCTCCACTTT.

V and J are TRBV28 and TRBJ1-4; 9 bases map to TRBD1. V shed 5 bases, J shed 8 bases, and the junction held 9 bases outside the gene matches. This CDR3 region has 15 residues. Per the germline V gene, CDR1 is MDHEN and CDR2 is SYDVKM. CDR3 protein: CASSAPGQGGEKLFF. As DNA, the CDR3 is TGTGCCAGCAGTGCTCCGGGACAGGGTGGCGAAAAACTGTTTTTT.

This sequence joins TRBV5-4 and TRBJ1-2; 7 nucleotides line up with TRBD1. The CDR3 has 16 residues. With 4 bases clipped from V and 0 bases from J, the junction kept 9 bases outside the gene matches. In germline, CDR1 is SGHNT, CDR2 YYREEE (reference sequence). The chain's CDR3 is CASSATGWKANYGYTF. CDR3 coding DNA: TGTGCCAGCAGCGCGACAGGGTGGAAAGCTAACTATGGCTACACCTTC.

The chain joins TRBV27 to TRBJ2-1; D may be TRBD1 (6 bases). In germline, CDR1 is MNHEY, CDR2 SMNVEV (reference sequence). The CDR3 loop spans 13 amino acids. V lost 2 bases to trimming and J lost 5 bases, with 7 bases between them. The CDR3 here is CASSLRTDNEQFF. The CDR3 bases are TGTGCCAGCAGTTTAAGGACAGACAATGAGCAGTTCTTC.

This clone has just one count. V and J are TRBV6-5 and TRBJ1-2; 10 bases fit TRBD1. The CDR3 covers 14 residues. Germline CDR1 MNHEY, CDR2 SVGAGI. V shed 6 bases and J 4 bases; nucleotides not matched to a gene: 5. CDR3 nucleotides: TGTGCCAGCAGCCCGACAGGGGGCGGCTATGGCTACACCTTC. It yields the protein CASSPTGGGYGYTF.

This rearrangement joins TRBV14 to TRBJ2-3; D gene unclear. This CDR3 is built from 14 residues. Germline CDR1 SGHDN, CDR2 FVKESK. With 5 bases removed from V and 6 bases from J, the gap between germline ends came to 15 bases. The CDR3 sequence: CASSSSTLRDTQYF. DNA for the CDR3: TGTGCCAGCAGCTCAAGTACTTTGCGGGATACGCAGTATTTT.

This clone was detected only once. The chain employs TRBV5-1 and TRBJ1-2, with D possibly being TRBD1 (5 bases). V dropped 4 bases and J dropped 3 bases, with 10 bases sitting between them. This CDR3 region has 13 residues. In germline, CDR1 is SGHRS, CDR2 YFSETQ. The CDR3 DNA sequence: TGCGCCAGCAGCAAAGGGGTGGACTATGGCTACACCTTC. Translated, it gives CASSKGVDYGYTF. The full variable domain, rest sourced from reference TRBV5-1 and TRBJ1-2, is KAGVTQTPRYLIKTRGQQVTLSCSPISGHRSVSWYQQTPGQGLQFLFEYFSETQRNKGNFPGRFSGRQFSNSRSEMNVSTLELGDSALYLCASSKGVDYGYTFGSGTRLTVV.

The chain employs TRBV6-5 and TRBJ1-1; D perhaps matches TRBD1 (5 bases). CDR1 and CDR2 from the germline V gene are MNHEY and SVGAGI. The V and J ends lost 2 bases and 10 bases respectively, with 14 bases between them. The CDR3 spans 13 residues. The CDR3 DNA is TGTGCCAGCAGTTACAGGGGCGTTGTAAGAGCTTTCTTT. Translating gives CASSYRGVVRAFF.

The chain carries TRBV6-1 and TRBJ1-2; the match to TRBD1 covers 7 bases. V trimming: 3 bases; J trimming: 3 bases; junction bases outside the gene matches: 7. This CDR3 region has 15 residues. Germline V lookup: CDR1 MNHNS, CDR2 SASEGT. The CDR3 spells CASSDRDSYYYGYTF. Here the CDR3 DNA reads TGTGCCAGCAGTGACCGGGACAGTTACTACTATGGCTACACCTTC.

CDR3 protein: CASSPTSPEFNEQFF. CDR3 coding DNA: TGCGCCAGCAGCCCGACATCCCCCGAATTTAATGAGCAGTTCTTC. V gene TRBV5-1 combines with J gene TRBJ2-1, with D hard to call. V gave up 4 bases and J gave up 7 bases, with 18 bases separating them. Germline values: CDR1 SGHRS, CDR2 YFSETQ. The CDR3 consists of 15 residues.

This sequence joins TRBV6-5 and TRBJ1-1, with 10 bases that match TRBD1. The ends lost 4 bases at V and 7 bases at J; junction bases unmatched: 6. This CDR3 region has 14 residues. Germline V CDR1 and CDR2: MNHEY, SVGAGI. The CDR3 loop reads CASSSGQGLGEAFF. DNA for the CDR3: TGTGCCAGCAGTTCGGGACAGGGGTTGGGTGAAGCTTTCTTT.

The chain links TRBV9 to TRBJ1-2, with 8 positions matching TRBD1. The V segment lost 0 bases and the J segment 3 bases; nucleotides outside the gene matches: 4. Germline V gene sequence: CDR1 SGDLS, CDR2 YYNGEE. This CDR3 spans 15 amino acids. DNA of the CDR3: TGTGCCAGCAGCGTAGCGAACAGGGGGGACTATGGCTACACCTTC. Residues: CASSVANRGDYGYTF.

The rearrangement uses TRBV5-1 and TRBJ1-1; D might be TRBD1 (6 bases). Trimming cost V 5 bases and J 0 bases, with 11 bases left between them. Germline-derived CDR1 and CDR2 are SGHRS and YFSETQ. The CDR3 is 14 amino acids. CDR3 coding DNA: TGCGCCAGCAGTATCGGGGACATGAACACTGAAGCTTTCTTT. Translation: CASSIGDMNTEAFF.

The chain combines TRBV7-3 with TRBJ2-7; D is unresolved. Germline CDR1 is SGHTA and CDR2 is FQGTGA. The CDR3 consists of 15 residues. Trimming stripped 2 bases from V and 5 bases from J, with 16 bases between. The CDR3 nucleotides read TGTGCCAGCAGCTTATTTCTAGGAATTAGAGACGAGCAGTACTTC. Protein sequence: CASSLFLGIRDEQYF.

V gene TRBV11-2 combines with J gene TRBJ1-1, with D possibly matching TRBD1 (5 bases). Germline CDR1 and CDR2: SGHAT and FQNNGV. This CDR3 has 15 residues. V lost 6 bases to trimming and J lost 0 bases, with 14 bases between them. Here the CDR3 DNA reads TGTGCCAGCAGACCCTCGGGGACTGTGAACACTGAAGCTTTCTTT. Residues: CASRPSGTVNTEAFF.